The clone carrying this T cell receptor beta chain was seen a handful of times. The sample originates from a study of blood T cells in healthy people across ages. Every sample gave at least 5 micrograms of total RNA when it was extracted. Sample-barcoded 5' priming and a J-beta primer mix drove a second PCR of roughly 6 to 12 cycles. Carrying 12 random nucleotides, a template-switch adaptor labeled each individual cDNA molecule. Every sample gave at least 3 million paired-end reads containing CDR3. TCRdb redid the calling of the 5' RACE reads with MiXCR, one entry per CDR3 protein. In the table there are 700,000 or so distinct CDR3 sequences, about 43% of which are singletons. Trimming left V 5 bases short and J 4 bases short, with 18 bases between. CDR1 and CDR2 from the germline V gene are SGHTA and FQGNSA. The CDR3 sequence is 16 residues long.

The origin of this receptor is a man at least 80 years old in good health. The sample taken for sequencing was blood. This chain joins TRBV7-2 and TRBJ2-1, with D perhaps matching TRBD2 (7 bases). The CDR3 is CASSPNWGGLYNEQFF. The CDR3 nucleotides read TGTGCCAGCAGCCCTAACTGGGGGGGGCTATACAATGAGCAGTTCTTC.